The T cell receptor beta chain described here comes from a study of cytomegalovirus exposure and HLA in healthy donors. The study, taken as a whole, reports: For cytomegalovirus status, the classifier reportedly gave diagnoses with high specificity and sensitivity. Most TCRs appeared rarely, but some public TCRs recurred in many donors. There were about 160 TCR beta chains listed as cytomegalovirus-associated.

Measured with immunoSEQ multiplex PCR; TCRdb has only the in-frame clones, and not every one. The sample has around 190,000 clones; about 81% are singletons. Comment on this clone: What it recognizes is unknown.

The CDR3 length is 15 residues. V lost 8 bases and J lost 7; bases outside the gene matches: 10. Germline values: CDR1 MNHNS, CDR2 SASEGT. What was sequenced was PBMCs. The V gene is TRBV6-1, the J gene TRBJ2-7; 14 bases line up with TRBD2. The receptor's source is a woman aged 25 to 45 in good health and CMV-seronegative. The CDR3 region has the DNA TGTGCCAGCTCCCGATCGGGACTAGCGGGAGTGGAGCAGTACTTC. Amino acid sequence: CASSRSGLAGVEQYF.